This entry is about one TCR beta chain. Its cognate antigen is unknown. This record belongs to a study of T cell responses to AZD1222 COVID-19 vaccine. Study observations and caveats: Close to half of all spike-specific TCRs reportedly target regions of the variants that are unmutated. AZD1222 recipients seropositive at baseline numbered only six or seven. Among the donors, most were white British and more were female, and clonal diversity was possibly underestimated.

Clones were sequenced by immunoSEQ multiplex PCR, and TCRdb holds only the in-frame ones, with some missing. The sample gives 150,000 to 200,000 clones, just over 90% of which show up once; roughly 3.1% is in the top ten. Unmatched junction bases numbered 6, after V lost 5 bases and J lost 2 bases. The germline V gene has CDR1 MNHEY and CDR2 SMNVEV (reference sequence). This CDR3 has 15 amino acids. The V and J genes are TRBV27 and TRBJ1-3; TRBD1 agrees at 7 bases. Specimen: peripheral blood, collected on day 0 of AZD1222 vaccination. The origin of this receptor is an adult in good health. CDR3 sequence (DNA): TGTGCCAGCAGTGCCGAGACAGGGACTGGAAACACCATATATTTT. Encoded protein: CASSAETGTGNTIYF.